These T cell receptor beta chains were read from a single sample in a study of shared clonotypes between healthy human individuals. The method was immunoSEQ multiplex PCR; TCRdb's version includes in-frame clones alone and lacks a portion of them. Among about 2.4 million clones listed, approximately 93% were seen once. Specimen: naive CD4+ T cells from PBMCs. All receptors derive from a man aged 18-30 years in good health. Some clones in this sample may be carry-over from other donors' samples. CDR3s include the opening cysteine and the closing phenylalanine or tryptophan. The D gene is left open where the match is weak. Only some rows state a clone size, as once, few, many or a class for expanded clones.

v_call,clone_size,d_call,j_call,cdr3_aa,cdr3_nt
TRBV6-6,.,.,TRBJ2-7,CASSYSGGSTYEQYF,TGTGCCAGCAGTTACTCTGGCGGCAGTACCTACGAGCAGTACTTC
TRBV5-1,.,TRBD1,TRBJ1-3,CASSLGGDRGLRFNGNTIYF,TGCGCCAGCAGCTTGGGCGGGGACAGGGGGCTCCGATTTAACGGAAACACCATATATTTT
TRBV4-1,.,TRBD2,TRBJ2-1,CASSQDPGLAYNEQFF,TGCGCCAGCAGCCAAGATCCGGGACTAGCGTACAATGAGCAGTTCTTC
TRBV6-1,.,.,TRBJ1-2,CASSERQAYGYTF,TGTGCCAGCAGTGAAAGGCAGGCCTATGGCTACACCTTC
TRBV9,.,TRBD2,TRBJ2-3,CASSVESGLAGFTDTQYF,TGTGCCAGCAGCGTAGAAAGTGGACTAGCGGGGTTCACAGATACGCAGTATTTT
TRBV7-3,.,TRBD2,TRBJ2-3,CASSSLAGGGTDTQYF,TGTGCCAGCAGCTCACTAGCGGGGGGTGGCACAGATACGCAGTATTTT
TRBV28,.,.,TRBJ1-2,CASSLSRAGNYGYTF,TGTGCCAGCAGTTTATCAAGGGCGGGTAACTATGGCTACACCTTC
TRBV5-1,.,.,TRBJ2-2,CASSLEVGGTGELFF,TGCGCCAGCAGCTTGGAAGTCGGCGGCACCGGGGAGCTGTTTTTT
TRBV5-6,.,TRBD2,TRBJ2-3,CASSLRTSGRGRGDTQYF,TGTGCCAGCAGCCTTCGGACTAGCGGGAGGGGAAGGGGAGATACGCAGTATTTT
TRBV7-3,.,.,TRBJ2-3,CASSLTRSTDTQYF,TGTGCCAGCAGCTTAACACGAAGCACAGATACGCAGTATTTT
TRBV11-3,.,TRBD2,TRBJ2-5,CASSLGGTSETQYF,TGTGCCAGCAGCTTAGGAGGGACTAGCGAGACCCAGTACTTC
TRBV6-6,.,.,TRBJ2-1,CASSPAGLAGNEQFF,TGTGCCAGCAGTCCTGCGGGGCTAGCTGGGAATGAGCAGTTCTTC
TRBV12-1,.,.,TRBJ1-2,CASSFSGSNYGYTF,TGTGCCAGCAGCTTTTCAGGTAGCAACTATGGCTACACCTTC
TRBV6-5,.,.,TRBJ1-3,CASSYSVSSGGNTIYF,TGTGCCAGCAGTTACTCCGTGTCTTCGGGAGGAAACACCATATATTTT
TRBV19,.,.,TRBJ2-7,CASSLRDGSYEQYF,TGTGCCAGTAGTCTCCGGGACGGCTCCTACGAGCAGTACTTC
TRBV2,.,.,TRBJ2-5,CASKGQQFQETQYF,TGTGCCAGCAAGGGACAACAATTTCAAGAGACCCAGTACTTC
TRBV2,.,.,TRBJ2-7,CASSETGTNSYEQYF,TGTGCCAGCAGTGAGACCGGGACAAACTCCTACGAGCAGTACTTC
TRBV7-3,.,.,TRBJ1-1,CASSLATESHEAFF,TGTGCCAGCAGCTTAGCCACAGAGAGCCATGAGGCTTTCTTT
TRBV19,few,TRBD2,TRBJ2-2,CASSMGGPGELFF,TGTGCCAGTAGTATGGGAGGGCCCGGGGAGCTGTTTTTT
TRBV30,.,.,TRBJ2-3,CAWKFGPNTDTQYF,TGTGCCTGGAAGTTCGGGCCCAACACAGATACGCAGTATTTT
TRBV28,.,TRBD1,TRBJ2-7,CASRPGGAFYEQYF,TGTGCCAGCAGACCAGGGGGCGCGTTCTACGAGCAGTACTTC
TRBV14,.,.,TRBJ2-7,CASARNRYEQYF,TGTGCCAGCGCTAGAAACAGGTACGAGCAGTACTTC
TRBV4-2,once,.,TRBJ2-7,CASSQYQGGRYEQYF,TGTGCCAGCAGCCAATACCAGGGAGGACGGTACGAGCAGTACTTC
TRBV27,.,TRBD2,TRBJ2-7,CASSLWGLAGGFYEQYF,TGTGCCAGCAGTTTATGGGGACTAGCGGGAGGGTTCTACGAGCAGTACTTC
TRBV29-1,.,.,TRBJ1-1,CSVGLETTEAFF,TGCAGCGTTGGCCTGGAGACCACTGAAGCTTTCTTT
TRBV5-4,few,.,TRBJ1-1,CASRAQAGLGTEAFF,TGTGCCAGCAGGGCACAGGCGGGGCTGGGCACTGAAGCTTTCTTT
TRBV7-3,.,TRBD2,TRBJ2-1,CASSLNERYMQRGDEQFF,TGTGCCAGCAGCTTAAACGAACGATATATGCAGCGGGGGGATGAGCAGTTCTTC
TRBV2,.,.,TRBJ1-2,CASVGDNYGYTF,TGTGCCAGCGTGGGAGATAACTATGGCTACACCTTC
TRBV25-1,.,.,TRBJ2-1,CASSETGSESNEQFF,TGTGCCAGCAGTGAAACAGGGTCGGAATCCAATGAGCAGTTCTTC
TRBV15,.,.,TRBJ1-3,CATSRDRSSGNTIYF,TGTGCCACCAGCAGAGATAGGAGCTCTGGAAACACCATATATTTT
TRBV4-1,.,TRBD1,TRBJ1-2,CASSLGTGTVNYGYTF,TGCGCCAGCAGTCTTGGGACCGGGACAGTCAACTATGGCTACACCTTC
TRBV19,few,.,TRBJ1-5,CASSIEVEVAGTRQPQHF,TGTGCCAGTAGTATAGAGGTTGAAGTGGCAGGGACACGTCAGCCCCAGCATTTT
TRBV7-2,.,.,TRBJ1-5,CASSLAVGLGQPQHF,TGTGCCAGCAGCTTAGCGGTGGGGCTAGGTCAGCCCCAGCATTTT
TRBV7-8,.,.,TRBJ2-1,CASSSLRTINEQFF,TGTGCCAGCAGCAGCCTCCGGACTATCAATGAGCAGTTCTTC
TRBV7-2,.,.,TRBJ1-3,CASSPKGGVGNTIYF,TGTGCCAGCAGCCCGAAGGGGGGGGTGGGAAACACCATATATTTT
TRBV29-1,once,.,TRBJ2-2,CSVAGQNTGELFF,TGCAGCGTTGCGGGACAGAACACCGGGGAGCTGTTTTTT
TRBV5-1,.,.,TRBJ2-2,CASSPPKGTGELFF,TGCGCCAGCAGCCCTCCCAAGGGCACCGGGGAGCTGTTTTTT
TRBV28,.,.,TRBJ2-1,CASTKGNGEQFF,TGTGCCAGCACCAAAGGTAATGGGGAGCAGTTCTTC
TRBV7-2,.,.,TRBJ2-5,CASSAEGSGRETQYF,TGTGCCAGCAGCGCCGAAGGATCAGGGCGAGAGACCCAGTACTTC
TRBV9,.,TRBD1,TRBJ1-4,CASSGGDSENEKLFF,TGTGCCAGCAGCGGAGGGGACAGCGAGAATGAAAAACTGTTTTTT
TRBV6-1,few,.,TRBJ1-5,CASSHGYFQPQHF,TGTGCCAGCAGTCACGGGTATTTCCAGCCCCAGCATTTT
TRBV28,.,TRBD1,TRBJ2-5,CASRGDRGHGKTQYF,TGTGCCAGCAGGGGGGACAGGGGGCATGGGAAGACCCAGTACTTC
TRBV19,once,.,TRBJ2-5,CASSGTANQYQETQYF,TGTGCCAGTAGTGGGACCGCTAACCAGTACCAAGAGACCCAGTACTTC
TRBV20-1,.,.,TRBJ1-3,CSARQGNTIYF,TGCAGTGCTCGCCAGGGAAACACCATATATTTT
TRBV28,.,TRBD2,TRBJ2-5,CASSLLGRGSDQETQYF,TGTGCCAGCAGTTTATTAGGGCGGGGGTCAGACCAAGAGACCCAGTACTTC
TRBV5-8,.,.,TRBJ2-1,CASSRDGSTYNEQFF,TGTGCCAGCAGCCGGGACGGGTCTACCTACAATGAGCAGTTCTTC
TRBV30,few,.,TRBJ1-1,CAWSETVSGQHPFF,TGTGCCTGGAGCGAGACTGTATCGGGCCAACATCCTTTCTTT
TRBV6-6,.,.,TRBJ1-2,CASSPSVSYGYTF,TGTGCCAGCAGTCCAAGCGTTTCCTATGGCTACACCTTC
TRBV25-1,.,.,TRBJ1-2,CASSEFRGAQSGYTF,TGTGCCAGCAGTGAATTCCGGGGGGCGCAGAGTGGCTACACCTTC
TRBV5-6,.,.,TRBJ2-1,CASRGPYNEQFF,TGTGCCAGCAGGGGGCCGTACAATGAGCAGTTCTTC
TRBV9,.,TRBD2,TRBJ2-3,CASSVGGTGGSTDTQYF,TGTGCCAGCAGCGTAGGTGGGACGGGAGGGAGCACAGATACGCAGTATTTT
TRBV11-2,.,.,TRBJ2-7,CASSLSPDGSYEQYF,TGTGCCAGCAGCTTAAGTCCCGACGGCTCCTACGAGCAGTACTTC
TRBV7-2,.,.,TRBJ2-1,CASSLNFAYGNEQFF,TGTGCCAGCAGCTTAAACTTTGCTTATGGCAATGAGCAGTTCTTC
TRBV4-2,.,TRBD1,TRBJ1-4,CASSLPGTVNEKLFF,TGTGCCAGCAGCCTTCCCGGGACAGTAAATGAAAAACTGTTTTTT
TRBV7-2,.,.,TRBJ1-5,CASSFGNGLYQPQHF,TGTGCCAGCAGCTTCGGGAACGGCCTTTATCAGCCCCAGCATTTT